The following is a T cell receptor beta chain sequence with its context. Study processing details: Reference gene primer amplification in the assay estimated nucleated cell counts. The method was immunoSEQ multiplex PCR; TCRdb's version includes in-frame clones alone and lacks a portion of them. V and J calls and clone size are given by that table; D and trimming were obtained from the DNA. The sample contains 150,000 to 200,000 clones, roughly nine tenths of which appear only once. CDR3 length: 15 residues. The germline CDR1 and CDR2 sequences are SGHRS and YFSETQ. V shed 3 bases and J 5 bases; nucleotides not matched to a gene: 6. This specimen belongs to a study of blood T cell repertoires in COVID-19. Study-wide context: Acute-phase and convalescent COVID-19 samples originated in the United States, Italy and Spain. From T cells, B-cell-depleted T cells, or PBMCs came the material, which was cDNA or gDNA.

This receptor was taken from a young man with acute or convalescent COVID-19. Sequencing was done on a sample of peripheral blood. The chain joins TRBV5-1 to TRBJ2-1; 9 bases are shared with TRBD2. The CDR3, as DNA: TGCGCCAGCAGCTCCCTAGCGGGGACTAACAATGAGCAGTTCTTC. It is translated as CASSSLAGTNNEQFF.